The 25 T cell receptor beta chains presented below share a single source sample, sequenced in a study of cytomegalovirus exposure and HLA in healthy donors. The PCR made use of 60 Vbeta and 13 Jbeta primers. The table came from immunoSEQ multiplex PCR; TCRdb's copy has only in-frame clones and leaves some out. The repertoire includes approximately 190,000 clones, roughly 80% of them detected once, and 6.3% sits in the top ten. Specimen: PBMCs. These receptors originate from a middle-aged man in good health and CMV-seropositive.

This clone was seen a single time. This chain connects TRBV29-1 to TRBJ2-1; D might be TRBD2 (6 bases). Germline V gene lookup returns CDR1 SQVTM and CDR2 ANQGSEA. The V end was cut by 4 bases, the J end by 8 bases, with 9 bases between. This CDR3 spans 11 amino acids. The CDR3 spells CSVARGDEQFF. The CDR3 coding sequence is TGCAGCGTTGCTCGCGGGGATGAGCAGTTCTTC.

The DNA of the CDR3 is TGTGCCAGCAGCACCTCCGGGGCCTACGAGCAGTACTTC. Translating gives CASSTSGAYEQYF. The J gene is TRBJ2-7, the V gene TRBV7-2; possible D gene TRBD2, 5 bases. Germline-derived CDR1 and CDR2 are SGHTA and FQGNSA. V was shortened by 5 bases and J by 2 bases, with 10 bases between the two germline ends. CDR3 length equals 13 residues.

The CDR3 is CASSFLAGGKISYEQYF. In nucleotides, the CDR3 is TGTGCCAGCAGCTTTCTAGCGGGGGGAAAGATCTCCTACGAGCAGTACTTC. This chain uses TRBV7-8 with TRBJ2-7; TRBD2 aligns across 11 bases. Unmatched junction bases numbered 7, after V lost 3 bases and J lost 0 bases. Germline CDR1 reads SGHVS; CDR2 reads FQNEAQ. This CDR3 comprises 17 residues.

The chain employs TRBV10-1 and TRBJ2-7; D not resolved. CDR1 is WNHNN, CDR2 SYGVQD, per germline (reference sequence). The V and J ends lost 3 bases and 3 bases respectively, with 3 bases between them. This CDR3 is built from 11 residues. CDR3 in DNA: TGCGCCAGCAGTGATCTCTACGAGCAGTACTTC. The encoded protein is CASSDLYEQYF.

The rearrangement joins TRBV30 to TRBJ1-1; 7 positions match TRBD1. This CDR3 spans 13 amino acids. Germline loops: CDR1 GTSNPN, CDR2 SVGIG (reference sequence). With 2 bases clipped from V and 5 bases from J, the junction kept 5 bases outside the gene matches. In DNA, the CDR3 is TGTGCCTGGAGTTACAGGGGAGATACTGAAGCTTTCTTT. Residues: CAWSYRGDTEAFF. Full variable domain (missing parts from reference TRBV30 and TRBJ1-1): SQTIHQWPATLVQPVGSPLSLECTVEGTSNPNLYWYRQAAGRGLQLLFYSVGIGQISSEVPQNLSASRPQDRQFILSSKKLLLSDSGFYLCAWSYRGDTEAFFGQGTRLTVV.

This chain links TRBV20-1 with TRBJ2-5; D is ambiguous. Trimming removed 6 bases from V and 9 bases from J, with 11 bases in between. Germline loops: CDR1 DFQATT, CDR2 SNEGSKA (reference sequence). The CDR3 length is 10 residues. CDR3 residues: CSARPAAQYF. CDR3 sequence (DNA): TGCAGTGCCCGCCCGGCGGCCCAGTACTTC.

This rearrangement joins TRBV18 to TRBJ2-2; no firm D call. The CDR3 length is 15 residues. The V end was cut by 3 bases, the J end by 0 bases, with 8 bases between. CDR1 and CDR2 (germline): KGHSH, LQKENI. This chain's CDR3 is CASSPDNANTGELFF. The CDR3 nucleotides read TGTGCCAGCTCACCCGACAACGCGAACACCGGGGAGCTGTTTTTT.

Only one count was recorded for this clone. V and J are TRBV7-8 and TRBJ2-7; 10 bases fit TRBD1. The CDR3 loop spans 13 amino acids. Germline CDR1 reads SGHVS; CDR2 reads FQNEAQ. With V trimmed by 4 bases and J by 6 bases, 3 bases remained unmatched. The DNA of the CDR3 is TGTGCCAGCAGCTGGGACAGGGGTGGCGAGCAGTACTTC. Translation: CASSWDRGGEQYF.

The chain recombines TRBV7-6 with TRBJ1-2; the match to TRBD1 covers 8 bases. V shed 5 bases, J shed 7 bases, and the junction held 6 bases outside the gene matches. This CDR3 spans 13 amino acids. Germline CDR1 reads SGHVS; CDR2 reads FNYEAQ. The CDR3 nucleotides read TGTGCCAGCAGCATTGACAGGGGCTTTGGCTACACCTTC. This encodes CASSIDRGFGYTF.

V gene TRBV5-1 combines with J gene TRBJ1-3, with D unclear. From germline, CDR1 is SGHRS and CDR2 YFSETQ. With 5 bases removed from V and 4 bases from J, the gap between germline ends came to 16 bases. The CDR3 extends over 15 amino acids. The DNA of the CDR3 is TGCGCCAGCAGGCTTATATCGGGGTCCGGAAACACCATATATTTT. Translated: CASRLISGSGNTIYF.

The chain is built from TRBV27 and TRBJ1-6; D is perhaps TRBD1 (6 bases). The CDR3 is 15 residues long. Germline V CDR1 and CDR2: MNHEY, SMNVEV (reference sequence). V lost 6 bases and J lost 9, with 18 bases in between. CDR3 residues: CASSRPGGAGSPLHF. CDR3 bases: TGTGCCAGCAGCCGGCCGGGGGGGGCAGGTTCACCCCTCCACTTT.

The chain employs TRBV4-2 and TRBJ1-2; D unclear. CDR3 size: 14 residues. The germline CDR1 and CDR2 sequences are LGHNA and YNFKEQ. Trimming left V 0 bases short and J 5 bases short, with 10 bases between. The CDR3, as DNA: TGTGCCAGCAGCCAAGACTTGAGGGAGTATGGCTACACCTTC. The encoded protein is CASSQDLREYGYTF.

This chain joins TRBV6-6 and TRBJ2-3; TRBD1 matches 9 bases. Trimming at V came to 6 bases and at J to 1 base, leaving 8 bases not matched to a gene. The CDR3 totals 16 residues. The V gene's germline CDR1 is MNHNY and CDR2 SVGAGI (reference sequence). CDR3 sequence (DNA): TGTGCCAGCAGCACCGGAAGGACAGGGGGCACAGATACGCAGTATTTT. Translation: CASSTGRTGGTDTQYF.

The chain uses TRBV7-9 and TRBJ1-4; D may be TRBD1 (6 bases). The CDR3 sequence is 16 residues long. Trimming removed 1 base from V and 8 bases from J, with 17 bases in between. Germline V CDR1 and CDR2: SEHNR, FQNEAQ (reference sequence). The CDR3: CASSLGLAGVGEKLFF. As DNA, the CDR3 is TGTGCCAGCAGCTTAGGCCTCGCAGGGGTGGGAGAAAAACTGTTTTTT.

V and J are TRBV18 and TRBJ1-2; unclear D gene. Trimming stripped 5 bases from V and 4 bases from J, with 11 bases between. The CDR3 loop spans 13 amino acids. Looked up from germline, CDR1 is KGHSH and CDR2 is LQKENI. As DNA, the CDR3 is TGTGCCAGCTCATCGCGTACAGCCTATGGCTACACCTTC. It is translated as CASSSRTAYGYTF.

The chain recombines TRBV7-2 with TRBJ2-7; 9 nucleotides align to TRBD1. V was clipped by 2 bases and J by 2 bases; unmatched bases: 7. From germline, CDR1 is SGHTA and CDR2 FQGNSA. CDR3 length equals 16 residues. DNA for the CDR3: TGTGCCAGCAGCTTAAGGGGACAGGGACCCACCTACGAGCAGTACTTC. This sequence encodes CASSLRGQGPTYEQYF.

The chain employs TRBV6-4 and TRBJ1-5; 8 bases fit TRBD1. The V and J ends lost 1 base and 1 base, in that order; junction bases with no gene match: 3. The CDR3 runs 16 residues. Germline V gene data show CDR1 as MRHNA and CDR2 as SNTAGT. The CDR3 DNA is TGTGCCAGCAGTGACTTACAGGGGGGAAGCAATCAGCCCCAGCATTTT. Translating gives CASSDLQGGSNQPQHF.

J is TRBJ1-5 and V is TRBV5-1, with D uncertain. The V end was cut by 0 bases, the J end by 5 bases, with 12 bases between. This CDR3 is built from 15 residues. CDR1 is SGHRS, CDR2 YFSETQ, per germline. In DNA form, the CDR3 reads TGCGCCAGCAGCTTGGATGGAGGGCGGGATCAGCCCCAGCATTTT. Its protein product is CASSLDGGRDQPQHF.

J is TRBJ2-7 and V is TRBV7-6, with unresolved D. This CDR3 region has 14 residues. V was trimmed by 1 base and J by 0 bases, leaving 7 bases between them. Germline CDR1 and CDR2: SGHVS and FNYEAQ. Written as DNA, the CDR3 is TGTGCCAGCAGCTTAGGTCCCAGCTCCTACGAGCAGTACTTC. It encodes CASSLGPSSYEQYF.

The chain has TRBV30 and TRBJ2-1; 11 bases align to TRBD2. The germline V gene encodes CDR1 GTSNPN and CDR2 SVGIG (reference sequence). The CDR3 is 16 residues long. The ends lost 8 bases at V and 5 bases at J; junction bases unmatched: 14. CDR3 sequence: CAGKGRLAGGHNEQFF. The CDR3 DNA follows: TGTGCCGGGAAGGGGCGCCTAGCGGGGGGCCACAATGAGCAGTTCTTC.

CDR3 in amino acids: CASCDRKFQPQHF. The CDR3 coding sequence is TGTGCCAGCTGCGACAGAAAGTTCCAGCCCCAGCATTTT. The gene calls are TRBV6-1 and TRBJ1-5; a weak D match, TRBD1 (5 bases). V was clipped by 8 bases and J by 7 bases, with 15 bases between them. The CDR3 contains 13 residues. The germline V gene encodes CDR1 MNHNS and CDR2 SASEGT.

This chain connects TRBV7-2 to TRBJ1-2; 11 bases are shared with TRBD1. J lost 5 bases, V lost 5 bases, and 4 bases had no gene match. The CDR3 totals 14 residues. Germline V lookup: CDR1 SGHTA, CDR2 FQGNSA. The CDR3 is CASSTGTGGYGYTF. The CDR3, as DNA: TGTGCCAGCAGCACCGGGACAGGGGGATATGGCTACACCTTC.

The rearrangement links TRBV5-4 to TRBJ2-2, with D maybe TRBD1 (6 bases). With 1 base removed from V and 0 bases from J, the gap between germline ends came to 7 bases. Germline CDR1 reads SGHNT; CDR2 reads YYREEE (reference sequence). The CDR3 consists of 15 residues. The CDR3 here is CASSLQGTNTGELFF. CDR3 sequence (DNA): TGTGCCAGCAGCTTGCAGGGGACGAACACCGGGGAGCTGTTTTTT.

The rearrangement links TRBV10-3 to TRBJ2-2; D is ambiguous. The CDR3 is 10 amino acids. The V and J ends lost 11 bases and 6 bases respectively, with 7 bases between them. Germline V CDR1 and CDR2: ENHRY, SYGVKD. CDR3 region: CALGAGELFF. The CDR3 DNA follows: TGTGCCCTCGGAGCCGGGGAGCTGTTTTTT.

This chain joins TRBV9 and TRBJ2-5; tentatively, D is TRBD2 (5 bases). The J call is in doubt because the DNA end fits TRBJ2-7 better. This CDR3 is 14 amino acids long. Germline CDR1 and CDR2: SGDLS and YYNGEE. CDR3 DNA: TGTGCCAGCAGCGTAGCGAGCGGATCCTACGAGCAGTACTTC. Translation gives CASSVASGSYEQYF.